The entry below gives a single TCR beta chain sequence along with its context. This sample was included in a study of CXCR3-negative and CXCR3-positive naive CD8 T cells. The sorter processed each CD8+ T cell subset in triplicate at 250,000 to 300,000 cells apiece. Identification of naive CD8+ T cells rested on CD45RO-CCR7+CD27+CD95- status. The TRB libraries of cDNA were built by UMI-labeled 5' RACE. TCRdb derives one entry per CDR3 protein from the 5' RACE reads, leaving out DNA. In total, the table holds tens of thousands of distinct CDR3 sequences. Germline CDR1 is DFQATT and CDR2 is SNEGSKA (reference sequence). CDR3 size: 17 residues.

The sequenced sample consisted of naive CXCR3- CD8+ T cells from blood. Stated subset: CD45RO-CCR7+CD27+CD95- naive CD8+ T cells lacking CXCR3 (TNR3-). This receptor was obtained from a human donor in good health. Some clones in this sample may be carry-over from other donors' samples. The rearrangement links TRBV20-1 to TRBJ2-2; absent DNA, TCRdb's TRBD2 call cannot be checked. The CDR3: CSAEGLAGGQNTGELFF.